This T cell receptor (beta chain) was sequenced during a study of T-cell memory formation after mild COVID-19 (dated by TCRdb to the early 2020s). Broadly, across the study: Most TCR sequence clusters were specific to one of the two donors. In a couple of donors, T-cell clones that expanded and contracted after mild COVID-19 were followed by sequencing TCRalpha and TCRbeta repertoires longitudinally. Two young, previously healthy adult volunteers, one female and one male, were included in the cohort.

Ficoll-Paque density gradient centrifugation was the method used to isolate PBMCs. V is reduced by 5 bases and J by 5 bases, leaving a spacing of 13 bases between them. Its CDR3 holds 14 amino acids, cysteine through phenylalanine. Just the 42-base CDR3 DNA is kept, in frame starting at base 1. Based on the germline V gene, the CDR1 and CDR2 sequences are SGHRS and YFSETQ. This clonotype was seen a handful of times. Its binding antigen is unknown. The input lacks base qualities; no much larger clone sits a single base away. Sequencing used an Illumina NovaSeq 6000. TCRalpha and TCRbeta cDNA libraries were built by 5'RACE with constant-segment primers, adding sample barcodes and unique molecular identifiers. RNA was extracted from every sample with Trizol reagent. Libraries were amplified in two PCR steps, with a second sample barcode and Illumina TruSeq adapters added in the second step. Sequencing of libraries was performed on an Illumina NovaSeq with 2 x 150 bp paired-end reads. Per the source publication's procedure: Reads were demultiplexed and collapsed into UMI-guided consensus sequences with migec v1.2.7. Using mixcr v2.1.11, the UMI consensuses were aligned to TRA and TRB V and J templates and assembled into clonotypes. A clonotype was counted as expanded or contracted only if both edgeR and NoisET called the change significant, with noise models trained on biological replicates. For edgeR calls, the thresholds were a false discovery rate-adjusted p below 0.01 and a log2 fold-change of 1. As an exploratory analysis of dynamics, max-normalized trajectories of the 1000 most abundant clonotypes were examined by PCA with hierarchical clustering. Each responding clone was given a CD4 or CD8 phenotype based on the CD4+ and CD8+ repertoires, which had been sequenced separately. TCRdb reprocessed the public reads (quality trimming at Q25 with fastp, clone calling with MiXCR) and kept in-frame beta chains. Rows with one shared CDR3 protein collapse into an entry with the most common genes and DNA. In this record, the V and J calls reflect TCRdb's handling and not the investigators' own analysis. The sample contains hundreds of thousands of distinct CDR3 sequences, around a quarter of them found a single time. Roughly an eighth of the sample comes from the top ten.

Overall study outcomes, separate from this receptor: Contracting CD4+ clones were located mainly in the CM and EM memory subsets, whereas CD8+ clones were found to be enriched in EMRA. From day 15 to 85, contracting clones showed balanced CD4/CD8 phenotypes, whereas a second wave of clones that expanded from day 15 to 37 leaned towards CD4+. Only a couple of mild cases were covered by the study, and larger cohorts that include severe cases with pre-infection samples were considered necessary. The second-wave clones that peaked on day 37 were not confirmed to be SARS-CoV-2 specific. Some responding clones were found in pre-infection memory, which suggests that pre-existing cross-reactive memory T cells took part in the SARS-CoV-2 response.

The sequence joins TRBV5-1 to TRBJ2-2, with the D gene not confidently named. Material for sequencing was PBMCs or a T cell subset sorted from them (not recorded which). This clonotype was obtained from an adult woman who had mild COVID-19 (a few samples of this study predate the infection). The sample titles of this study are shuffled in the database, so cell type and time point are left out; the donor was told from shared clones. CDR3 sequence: CASRAQVGTGELFF. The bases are TGCGCCAGCAGGGCGCAGGTGGGGACCGGGGAGCTGTTTTTT.